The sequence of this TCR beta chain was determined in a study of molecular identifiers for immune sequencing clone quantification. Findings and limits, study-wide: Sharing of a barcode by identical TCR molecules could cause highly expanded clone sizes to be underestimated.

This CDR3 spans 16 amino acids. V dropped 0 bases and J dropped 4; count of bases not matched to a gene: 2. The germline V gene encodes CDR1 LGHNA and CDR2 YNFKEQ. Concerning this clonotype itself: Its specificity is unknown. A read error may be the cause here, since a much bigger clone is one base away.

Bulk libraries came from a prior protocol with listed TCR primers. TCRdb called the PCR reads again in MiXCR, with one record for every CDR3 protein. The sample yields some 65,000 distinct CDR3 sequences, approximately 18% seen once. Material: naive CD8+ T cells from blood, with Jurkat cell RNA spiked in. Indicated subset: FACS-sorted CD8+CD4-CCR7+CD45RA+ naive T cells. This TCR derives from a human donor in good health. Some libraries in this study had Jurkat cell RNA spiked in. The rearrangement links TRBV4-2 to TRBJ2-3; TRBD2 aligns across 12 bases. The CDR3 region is CASSQETSGSPDTQYF. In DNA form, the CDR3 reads TGTGCCAGCAGCCAAGAGACTAGCGGGAGCCCAGATACGCAGTATTTT.